Detailed here is one T cell receptor beta chain. The target antigen is unknown. The data are from a study of early T cells in non-severe SARS-CoV-2 infection. Across the whole study: Unsorted whole-blood RNA was sequenced in bulk, leaving chains unpaired. Notes on the study in general: Anti-spike CD8 specificities were favored by VDJdb matching, whose results missed private and CD4 specificities.

Unique molecular identifiers were added to individual cDNA molecules. Each CDR3 protein is one row after TCRdb ran MiXCR on the 5' RACE reads. The table shows 80,000 to 95,000 distinct CDR3 sequences, with less than 15% occurring only once. The V segment lost 6 bases and the J segment 5 bases; nucleotides outside the gene matches: 10. Looked up from germline, CDR1 is MNHNS and CDR2 is SASEGT. The CDR3 sequence is 15 residues long. Specimen: whole blood. The chain recombines TRBV6-1 with TRBJ2-1; 7 bases line up with TRBD1. The source of this sequence is an adult who was a healthcare worker with PCR-confirmed SARS-CoV-2 infection or an uninfected control (not recorded which). In DNA form, the CDR3 reads TGTGCCAGCAGGGCAGGGGGTCTCAGGGACAATGAGCAGTTCTTC. It yields the protein CASRAGGLRDNEQFF.